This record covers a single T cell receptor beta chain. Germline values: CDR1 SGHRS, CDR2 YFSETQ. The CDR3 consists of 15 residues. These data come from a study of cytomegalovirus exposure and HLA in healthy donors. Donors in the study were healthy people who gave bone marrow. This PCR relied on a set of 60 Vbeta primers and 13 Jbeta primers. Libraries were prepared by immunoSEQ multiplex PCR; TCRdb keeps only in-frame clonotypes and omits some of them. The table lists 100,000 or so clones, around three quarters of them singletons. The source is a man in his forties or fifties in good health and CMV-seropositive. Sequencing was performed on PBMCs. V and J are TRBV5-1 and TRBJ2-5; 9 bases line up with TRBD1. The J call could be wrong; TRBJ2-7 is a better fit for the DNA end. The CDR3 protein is CASRLTGGPPNEQYF. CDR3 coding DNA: TGCGCCAGCAGATTAACAGGGGGCCCCCCGAACGAGCAGTACTTC.